These 21 T cell receptor beta chains were sequenced from one sample in a study of identical twins. One entry per CDR3 protein, called by TCRdb with MiXCR from the 5' RACE reads. The top ten hold roughly 1.6% of the sample, which has fewer than 650,000 distinct CDR3 sequences, 7.1% seen once. These data also featured in a second study, about yellow fever vaccine responses in identical twins.

The sequenced sample consisted of PBMCs. The receptor source for this set is a woman between 18 and 29 years old in good health.

A few counts support this clonotype. The V and J genes are TRBV4-1 and TRBJ1-4; unclear D gene. The CDR3 runs to 15 residues. Germline V lookup: CDR1 MGHRA, CDR2 YSYEKL. V was trimmed by 2 bases and J by 4 bases, leaving 11 bases between them. The CDR3 sequence is CASSQKAGGNEKLFF. DNA of the CDR3: TGCGCCAGCAGCCAAAAGGCAGGCGGTAATGAAAAACTGTTTTTT.

Ten or more counts support this clonotype. The V and J genes are TRBV20-1 and TRBJ1-1, with D possibly TRBD1 on 5 matching bases. Trimming pared 1 base from V and 2 bases from J, leaving 17 bases between. The germline V gene encodes CDR1 DFQATT and CDR2 SNEGSKA (reference sequence). The CDR3 runs to 16 residues. The CDR3 region has the DNA TGCAGTGCTAGAGGGAGGGGAGCCCACCCCAACACTGAAGCTTTCTTT. This translates into CSARGRGAHPNTEAFF.

This rearrangement joins TRBV4-2 to TRBJ2-1, with TRBD2 matching over 9 bases. The junction had 10 bases not matched to a gene; V was cut back by 0 bases and J by 4 bases. Germline V gives CDR1 LGHNA, CDR2 YNFKEQ. The CDR3 has 18 residues. The CDR3 DNA follows: TGTGCCAGCAGCCAAGATTACGGACTAGCGTTTTCTTACAATGAGCAGTTCTTC. It is translated as CASSQDYGLAFSYNEQFF.

The chain has TRBV12-3 or TRBV12-4 and TRBJ1-1; TRBD1 matches at 8 bases. After removal of 2 bases from V and 11 bases from J, the junction contained 4 bases not matched to a gene. CDR3 length: 12 amino acids. The DNA for the CDR3 is TGTGCCAGCAGTTTACAGGGGGCAATGGCTTTCTTT. Translated, it gives CASSLQGAMAFF.

This clonotype was recorded a few times. J is TRBJ2-6 and V is TRBV28, with D maybe TRBD1 (6 bases). Germline V CDR1 and CDR2: MDHEN, SYDVKM. V gave up 4 bases and J gave up 1 base, with 17 bases separating them. The length of the CDR3 is 18 residues. The CDR3 loop is CASSSPSFTGSGANVLTF. Here the CDR3 DNA reads TGTGCCAGCAGTTCCCCCTCCTTCACAGGGTCTGGGGCCAACGTCCTGACTTTC.

The chain combines TRBV3-1 with TRBJ2-3, with D tentatively TRBD2 (5 bases). V lost 0 bases and J lost 0, with 19 bases in between. From germline, CDR1 is LGHDT and CDR2 YNNKEL (reference sequence). This CDR3 region has 19 residues. CDR3 loop: CASSQDISSGGGSTDTQYF. As DNA, the CDR3 is TGTGCCAGCAGCCAAGATATCTCGTCGGGTGGCGGGAGCACAGATACGCAGTATTTT.

This clonotype appeared a few times. J is TRBJ1-1 and V is TRBV20-1, with D maybe TRBD1 (6 bases). This CDR3 spans 13 amino acids. Germline V gene data show CDR1 as DFQATT and CDR2 as SNEGSKA (reference sequence). Trimming took off 6 bases at V and 5 bases at J, with 16 bases between the two ends. The CDR3 here is CSAIQGGGTEAFF. Written as DNA, the CDR3 is TGCAGTGCCATACAGGGCGGGGGAACTGAAGCTTTCTTT.

This clonotype occurred many times. The chain couples TRBV7-9 to TRBJ2-7, with TRBD1 matching over 7 bases. V was clipped by 5 bases and J by 0 bases; unmatched bases: 4. This CDR3 is built from 14 residues. Germline V gives CDR1 SEHNR, CDR2 FQNEAQ (reference sequence). CDR3 sequence: CASSPTGSSYEQYF. The CDR3 nucleotides are TGTGCCAGCAGCCCGACAGGGAGCTCCTACGAGCAGTACTTC.

This clonotype has at least ten counts. The chain has TRBV9 and TRBJ2-7; D is ambiguous. The germline gives CDR1 SGDLS, CDR2 YYNGEE. Trimming cost V 3 bases and J 0 bases, with 13 bases left between them. This CDR3 spans 15 amino acids. The chain's CDR3 is CASSEAPRSSYEQYF. CDR3 bases: TGTGCCAGCAGCGAGGCCCCCCGGAGCTCCTACGAGCAGTACTTC.

This clonotype has a handful of counts. This chain uses TRBV20-1 with TRBJ2-3, with D perhaps TRBD2 (6 bases). Trimming left V 3 bases short and J 4 bases short, with 17 bases between. The CDR3 is 15 residues long. Germline V lookup: CDR1 DFQATT, CDR2 SNEGSKA (reference sequence). The CDR3 reads CSASHGLAIADTQYF. Written as DNA, the CDR3 is TGCAGTGCTAGTCATGGGCTAGCGATCGCAGATACGCAGTATTTT.

A single count supports this clonotype. The chain combines TRBV5-1 with TRBJ2-7; D may match TRBD1 or TRBD2 (5 bases each). The V gene's germline CDR1 is SGHRS and CDR2 YFSETQ. The CDR3 totals 14 residues. CDR3 DNA sequence: TGCGCCAGCGGCTTGGGGGAGCACTCCTACGAGCAGTACGTC. It encodes CASGLGEHSYEQYV.

This clonotype was seen repeatedly, ten times or more. The rearrangement joins TRBV7-9 to TRBJ1-3; no clear D gene. V dropped 6 bases and J dropped 0 bases, with 6 bases sitting between them. The CDR3 has 13 residues. Germline values: CDR1 SEHNR, CDR2 FQNEAQ (reference sequence). In nucleotides, the CDR3 is TGTGCCAGCAGAGCAAGCTCTGGAAACACCATATATTTT. As protein: CASRASSGNTIYF.

This clonotype has a handful of counts. This chain connects TRBV2 to TRBJ1-1; D remains unclear. CDR1 is SNHLY and CDR2 is FYNNEI in the germline V gene. This CDR3 is built from 15 residues. Trimming stripped 3 bases from V and 4 bases from J, with 15 bases between. The CDR3 sequence: CASSDRGTPGTEAFF. The CDR3 DNA sequence: TGTGCCAGCAGTGACCGGGGTACCCCGGGCACTGAAGCTTTCTTT.

This clonotype has more than one count but fewer than ten. The chain is built from TRBV5-1 and TRBJ2-2; 10 positions agree with TRBD2. The CDR3 has 16 amino acids. Germline V gives CDR1 SGHRS, CDR2 YFSETQ. Germline trimming cut 2 bases from V and 3 bases from J; bases unmatched to any gene: 4. CDR3 amino acids: CASSLLAGRDTGELFF. In nucleotides, the CDR3 is TGCGCCAGCAGCTTACTAGCGGGGAGAGACACCGGGGAGCTGTTTTTT.

The V gene is TRBV20-1, the J gene TRBJ2-2; D is perhaps TRBD1 or TRBD2 (5 bases each). The length of the CDR3 is 15 residues. Deletions cut 3 bases from V and 5 bases from J, with 16 bases between. Per the germline V gene, CDR1 is DFQATT and CDR2 is SNEGSKA (reference sequence). CDR3 nucleotide sequence: TGCAGTGCTAGGTTCCTCCGGGACGGAACCGGGGAGCTGTTTTTT. Its translation is CSARFLRDGTGELFF.

This clonotype was observed many times. The genes are TRBV2 and TRBJ1-1; 8 nucleotides line up with TRBD1. The CDR3 extends over 14 amino acids. CDR1 and CDR2 (germline): SNHLY, FYNNEI. Germline trimming cut 6 bases from V and 0 bases from J; bases unmatched to any gene: 3. Here the CDR3 reads CASSGGQVNTEAFF. The CDR3 nucleotides are TGTGCCAGCAGCGGGGGACAGGTGAACACTGAAGCTTTCTTT.

This clonotype was recorded a few times. CDR3 amino acids: CASSQVKGSQETQYF. The CDR3 nucleotides read TGTGCCAGCAGCCAAGTCAAGGGATCCCAAGAGACCCAGTACTTC. V and J are TRBV3-1 and TRBJ2-5, with D hard to call. The CDR3 consists of 15 residues. V was clipped by 1 base and J by 1 base, with 10 bases between them. CDR1 and CDR2 from the germline V gene are LGHDT and YNNKEL (reference sequence).

This chain uses TRBV20-1 with TRBJ2-1; no firm D call. The CDR3 runs to 14 residues. The germline CDR1 and CDR2 sequences are DFQATT and SNEGSKA (reference sequence). V was pared by 1 base and J by 1 base, with 8 bases between. CDR3 region: CSARGLRSYNEQFF. In DNA form, the CDR3 reads TGCAGTGCTAGAGGGTTGAGGTCCTACAATGAGCAGTTCTTC.

This clonotype was picked up many times. The CDR3 loop reads CSARSGTTSNQETQYF. The CDR3 coding sequence is TGCAGTGCTAGGTCCGGGACGACTAGCAATCAAGAGACCCAGTACTTC. V gene TRBV20-1 combines with J gene TRBJ2-5; 7 bases are a match to TRBD2. This CDR3 has 16 residues. Germline values: CDR1 DFQATT, CDR2 SNEGSKA (reference sequence). V lost 3 bases and J lost 2; bases outside the gene matches: 12.

This clonotype was counted between two and nine times. The rearrangement uses TRBV20-1 and TRBJ1-1; 8 nucleotides agree with TRBD1. The V gene's germline CDR1 is DFQATT and CDR2 SNEGSKA (reference sequence). The V and J ends lost 1 base and 14 bases, in that order; junction bases with no gene match: 0. There are 9 residues in the CDR3. Written as DNA, the CDR3 is TGCAGTGCTAGAGCAGGGGGCTTCTTT. This encodes CSARAGGFF.

This clonotype was counted a few times. The chain joins TRBV27 to TRBJ1-1; D uncertain. Germline V lookup: CDR1 MNHEY, CDR2 SMNVEV (reference sequence). The V end lost 0 bases, the J end lost 4 bases, and 18 bases lay between the germline ends. CDR3 length: 17 residues. CDR3 loop: CASSLSSTSYPGTEAFF. CDR3 in DNA: TGTGCCAGCAGTTTATCGAGTACGTCCTACCCTGGCACTGAAGCTTTCTTT.